The 9 T cell receptor beta chains listed next were all sequenced from one sample in a study of blood T cell repertoires in COVID-19. Profiling relied on immunoSEQ multiplex PCR, and the TCRdb table lists in-frame clones only, not all of them. In the table there are 100,000 to 150,000 clones, over 75% of which are singletons. The sequenced sample consisted of peripheral blood. All receptors derive from a woman aged 80 or over with acute or convalescent COVID-19.

This chain connects TRBV5-6 to TRBJ1-4; D not resolved. Germline V gene data show CDR1 as SGHDT and CDR2 as YYEEEE. CDR3 size: 15 residues. V lost 2 bases and J lost 0, with 8 bases in between. CDR3 nucleotides: TGTGCCAGCAGCTTTCGACACTCAACTAATGAAAAACTGTTTTTT. Translated, it gives CASSFRHSTNEKLFF.

The chain has TRBV5-5 and TRBJ1-2; TRBD1 aligns across 7 bases. The V and J ends lost 5 bases and 8 bases, in that order; junction bases with no gene match: 6. CDR3 length: 12 amino acids. Germline V gene data show CDR1 as SGHKS and CDR2 as YYEKEE (reference sequence). The CDR3 sequence: CASSIRDRGYTF. The CDR3 nucleotides read TGTGCCAGCAGTATCCGGGACAGAGGCTACACCTTC. The full variable domain, its missing parts supplied by reference TRBV5-5 and TRBJ1-2, is DAGVTQSPTHLIKTRGQQVTLRCSPISGHKSVSWYQQVLGQGPQFIFQYYEKEERGRGNFPDRFSARQFPNYSSELNVNALLLGDSALYLCASSIRDRGYTFGSGTRLTVV.

J is TRBJ2-3 and V is TRBV2; D possibly corresponds to TRBD1 (5 bases). CDR1 is SNHLY and CDR2 is FYNNEI in the germline V gene. The germline V and J ends were trimmed by 4 bases and 1 base, with 12 bases remaining between them. The CDR3 runs 15 residues. CDR3 in DNA: TGTGCCAGCAGTGGCCAGGGTTTGGGCACAGATACGCAGTATTTT. It encodes CASSGQGLGTDTQYF.

The chain links TRBV4-1 to TRBJ1-3; TRBD1 might be the D (6 bases). CDR1 MGHRA and CDR2 YSYEKL come from the germline V gene. This CDR3 spans 15 amino acids. With 0 bases removed from V and 2 bases from J, the gap between germline ends came to 8 bases. The CDR3 nucleotides are TGCGCCAGCAGCCAAGATTGGACAGCTGGAAACACCATATATTTT. Amino acid sequence: CASSQDWTAGNTIYF.

V usage is TRBV19 and J usage is TRBJ1-2; 8 positions match TRBD1. V lost 8 bases and J lost 3; bases outside the gene matches: 8. This CDR3 is 14 amino acids long. CDR1 is LNHDA and CDR2 is SQIVND in the germline V gene (reference sequence). CDR3 region: CASRQGQNHYGYTF. The CDR3 DNA reads as TGTGCCAGTCGACAGGGGCAGAACCACTATGGCTACACCTTC.

V is TRBV6-5 and J is TRBJ1-5; 7 bases match TRBD1. The CDR3 loop spans 14 amino acids. Germline V gene sequence: CDR1 MNHEY, CDR2 SVGAGI. Trimming took 6 bases from V and 1 from J; bases not matched to a gene: 3. This CDR3 is CASSATGSNQPQHF. The CDR3 DNA sequence: TGTGCCAGCAGCGCGACAGGGAGCAATCAGCCCCAGCATTTT.

The gene calls are TRBV9 and TRBJ1-3; 7 bases match TRBD1. The CDR3 consists of 12 residues. Germline V gene data show CDR1 as SGDLS and CDR2 as YYNGEE. Unmatched junction bases numbered 2, after V lost 7 bases and J lost 4 bases. CDR3 loop: CASGTAGNTIYF. The CDR3 coding sequence is TGTGCCAGCGGGACAGCCGGAAACACCATATATTTT.

This rearrangement joins TRBV5-1 to TRBJ2-1, with 8 bases that match TRBD1. Looked up from germline, CDR1 is SGHRS and CDR2 is YFSETQ. The CDR3 runs to 14 residues. V was pared by 4 bases and J by 4 bases, with 4 bases of the junction left unmatched. The CDR3 DNA sequence: TGCGCCAGCAGCCCGGGACAGGAGTACAATGAGCAGTTCTTC. This sequence encodes CASSPGQEYNEQFF.

The chain carries TRBV3-1 (or the pseudogene TRBV3-2) and TRBJ2-7; possibly TRBD1 for D (5 bases). Germline CDR1 is LGHDT and CDR2 is YNNKEL (reference sequence). V was pared by 2 bases and J by 6 bases, with 8 bases between. CDR3 length: 12 amino acids. The DNA for the CDR3 is TGTGCCAGCAGCCAATCTGGGGCCGAGCAGTACGTC. This codes for CASSQSGAEQYV.